The rows below give T cell receptor beta chains drawn from one sample of a study of technical replicates of blood from several donors. The table came from immunoSEQ multiplex PCR; TCRdb's copy has only in-frame clones and leaves some out. This sample has more than 90,000 clones; around 95% occur once, and the top ten carry roughly 0.23%. The sample was T cells isolated from PBMCs. The receptor source for this set is a human donor in good health. Each CDR3 is given with its conserved first and last residue. The D gene is left open where the match is weak. A clone size is listed for some rows: how often the clone was seen (once, few, many), or a class if it is expanded.

TRBV7-3,TRBJ2-1,TRBD2,NA,TGTGCCAGCAGCAGAGAGCGGGGGGGACACAATGAGCAGTTCTTC,CASSRERGGHNEQFF
TRBV5-1,TRBJ2-7,NA,NA,TGCGCCAGCAGCTTGGAATCAGGCGCTACCTACGAGCAGTACTTC,CASSLESGATYEQYF
TRBV6-5,TRBJ1-2,NA,NA,TGTGCCAGCAGTTACCACGAGACTGGAGGCTACACCTTC,CASSYHETGGYTF
TRBV11-2,TRBJ2-1,NA,NA,TGTGCCAGCAGCTTAACGGGGTACAATGAGCAGTTCTTC,CASSLTGYNEQFF
TRBV27,TRBJ2-5,TRBD1,NA,TGTGCCAGCAGATCGGACAGGCAAGAGACCCAGTACTTC,CASRSDRQETQYF
TRBV29-1,TRBJ1-2,TRBD1,NA,TGCAGCGTTGCCAGGGGGGAAAACTATGGCTACACCTTC,CSVARGENYGYTF
TRBV5-1,TRBJ2-1,NA,NA,TGCGCCAGCAGCTTGGGACCAAGCCCAGGAAATGAGCAGTTCTTC,CASSLGPSPGNEQFF
TRBV2,TRBJ2-5,TRBD2,NA,TGTGCCAGCAGTGGGACTAGCGGGGATTTTGGAGAGACCCAGTACTTC,CASSGTSGDFGETQYF
TRBV11-3,TRBJ2-5,TRBD2,NA,TGTGCCAGCAGCTTAGAACCTGGACTAGTTAGGGAGACCCAGTACTTC,CASSLEPGLVRETQYF
TRBV5-1,TRBJ2-2,TRBD2,once,TGCGCCAGCAGCCCCCACCGACTGTCAACCACTAGCGGGAGGAACACCGGGGAGCTGTTTTTT,CASSPHRLSTTSGRNTGELFF
TRBV4-2,TRBJ1-3,NA,NA,TGTGCCAGCAGCCAAGACCCCCCGGGCTCTGGAAACACCATATATTTT,CASSQDPPGSGNTIYF
TRBV28,TRBJ2-1,NA,NA,TGTGCCAGCAGTCCACGGGACTCTAGGCAGTTCTTC,CASSPRDSRQFF
TRBV7-6,TRBJ2-5,TRBD1,NA,TGTGCCAGCAGCCCGCCCTCGGCAGGGGGAGAGACCCAGTACTTC,CASSPPSAGGETQYF
TRBV28,TRBJ2-5,NA,NA,TGTGCCAGCAGCCAATCCGGGATAAAGCAAGAGACCCAGTACTTC,CASSQSGIKQETQYF
TRBV6-6,TRBJ1-1,NA,once,TGTGCCAGCAGTTACGGGGAGATGAACACTGAAGCTTTCTTT,CASSYGEMNTEAFF
TRBV7-6,TRBJ2-2,NA,NA,TGTGCCAGCAGCTCCAGTGGGGGCACGAACACCGGGGAGCTGTTTTTT,CASSSSGGTNTGELFF
TRBV5-1,TRBJ2-7,NA,NA,TGCGCCAGCAGCCCGGGGGACAGTGCCTCCTACGAGCAGTACTTC,CASSPGDSASYEQYF
TRBV29-1,TRBJ2-3,NA,NA,TGCAGCGTTGACCCCCGCGAAGATACGCAGTATTTT,CSVDPREDTQYF
TRBV13,TRBJ2-4,TRBD2,once,TGTGCCAGCAGCCCTAGTGAGGGTGGTAGCGGGAGGAGGTTGGCCAAAAACATTCAGTACTTC,CASSPSEGGSGRRLAKNIQYF
TRBV4-1,TRBJ2-4,TRBD2,NA,TGCGCCAGCACCCCACTAGCGGAGGCCAAAAACATTCAGTACTTC,CASTPLAEAKNIQYF
TRBV2,TRBJ2-1,NA,NA,TGTGCCAGCAGGACTAGTACCTACAATGAGCAGTTCTTC,CASRTSTYNEQFF
TRBV5-4,TRBJ2-1,TRBD2,NA,TGTGCCAGCAGCCAACTATTCGGACTAGCGGGGAACAATGAGCAGTTCTTC,CASSQLFGLAGNNEQFF
TRBV5-1,TRBJ2-7,NA,NA,TGCGCCAGCAGCTTGGCGGGGAGTCCGGGGGACGAGCAGTACTTC,CASSLAGSPGDEQYF
TRBV9,TRBJ2-3,NA,NA,TGTGCCAGCAGCGTAGGACTGCTCACAGATACGCAGTATTTT,CASSVGLLTDTQYF
TRBV6-1,TRBJ2-5,NA,NA,TGTGCCAGCAGTGAAGAGGTGGGCGTCGTGCCTGGGACCCAGTACTTC,CASSEEVGVVPGTQYF
TRBV6-1,TRBJ1-5,NA,NA,TGTGCCAGCAGTGAAGCAACTTCGCGACAGCCCCAGCATTTT,CASSEATSRQPQHF
TRBV2,TRBJ1-3,NA,NA,TGTGCCAGCAGTGAAGCACAGGGCTGGTCTGGAAACACCATATATTTT,CASSEAQGWSGNTIYF
TRBV10-3,TRBJ2-1,TRBD1,NA,TGTGCCATCAGTGGGGGACAGGCTATGAACAATGAGCAGTTCTTC,CAISGGQAMNNEQFF
TRBV30,TRBJ2-5,NA,once,TGTGCCTGGGGGACTGGGGTGCCGTACGAGACCCAGTACTTC,CAWGTGVPYETQYF
TRBV5-1,TRBJ2-5,TRBD2,NA,TGCGCCAGCAGCTTGGCCGGACTAGCGGGAGAGACCCAGTACTTC,CASSLAGLAGETQYF
TRBV4-1,TRBJ2-1,NA,NA,TGCGCCAGCAGCCAAGGGCGCAGGGTCTCTGTCAATGAGCAATTCTTC,CASSQGRRVSVNEQFF
TRBV25-1,TRBJ2-7,TRBD1,NA,TGTGCCAGCAGTGAATCCTGGACAGGGACCTACGAGCAGTACTTC,CASSESWTGTYEQYF
TRBV11-2,TRBJ2-5,NA,NA,TGTGCCAGCAGCTTATCATTGTACCAAGAGACCCAGTACTTC,CASSLSLYQETQYF
TRBV14,TRBJ1-2,NA,NA,TGTGCCAGCAGCCCGGACAGCGACTATGGCTACACCTTC,CASSPDSDYGYTF
TRBV7-9,TRBJ1-2,NA,once,TGTGCCAGCAGCTTAGCCGGAAGAGGGGAGGTGTATGGCTACACCTTC,CASSLAGRGEVYGYTF
TRBV5-6,TRBJ2-7,NA,NA,TGTGCCAGCAGCTTGACCTCGGCGGGTCGGTCCGACGAGCAGTACTTC,CASSLTSAGRSDEQYF
TRBV4-2,TRBJ1-4,NA,NA,TGTGCCAGCAGCCCGACTATAGGACAGATAAATGAAAAACTGTTTTTT,CASSPTIGQINEKLFF
TRBV6-5,TRBJ1-3,TRBD1,NA,TGTGCCAGCAGTCCTAACACAGGGGCTGGAAACACCATATATTTT,CASSPNTGAGNTIYF
TRBV2,TRBJ1-2,NA,NA,TGTGCCAGCAGATCAGGACAGCTCTATGGCTACACCTTC,CASRSGQLYGYTF
TRBV7-3,TRBJ2-1,TRBD2,NA,TGTGCCAGCTCCGGGGGGAGCTCCTACAATGAGCAGTTCTTC,CASSGGSSYNEQFF
TRBV30,TRBJ2-7,NA,NA,TGTGCCTGGACCCCTCCCAGGGGCGGGGAGCAGTACTTC,CAWTPPRGGEQYF
TRBV18,TRBJ2-7,TRBD2,NA,TGTGCCAGCTCACCAAGGGCTAGCGGGAGCCCCTACGAGCAGTACTTC,CASSPRASGSPYEQYF
TRBV5-4,TRBJ2-5,TRBD2,NA,TGTGCCAGCAGCTTGGGGGGACTAGCGGCCCAAGAGACCCAGTACTTC,CASSLGGLAAQETQYF
TRBV4-1,TRBJ1-1,NA,once,TGCGCCAGCAGCCAAGAGTTTAGACAGGAATCCTACACTGAAGCTTTCTTT,CASSQEFRQESYTEAFF
TRBV19,TRBJ1-1,NA,NA,TGTGCCAGTACCTTTGGGGGGAGCGCTGAAGCTTTCTTT,CASTFGGSAEAFF
TRBV5-1,TRBJ1-2,NA,NA,TGCGCCAGCAGCACCTTCCCCCGGGGGGCTCACCAGTATGGCTACACCTTC,CASSTFPRGAHQYGYTF
TRBV18,TRBJ2-7,NA,NA,TGTGCCAGCTCACCGACTGCAGCCTACGAGCAGTACTTC,CASSPTAAYEQYF
TRBV4-1,TRBJ2-1,NA,NA,TGCGCCAGCAGCAGGGACTCTAGCTCCTACAATGAGCAGTTCTTC,CASSRDSSSYNEQFF
TRBV19,TRBJ2-7,NA,NA,TGTGCCAGTAGTATTAGTAACGTCGGCAGGGACGAGCAGTACTTC,CASSISNVGRDEQYF
TRBV7-2,TRBJ2-3,TRBD2,NA,TGTGCCAGCAGCCCCGGGGGGGGACTTAACACAGATACGCAGTATTTT,CASSPGGGLNTDTQYF
TRBV12-5,TRBJ2-7,NA,NA,TGTGCTAGTGGTTTGCTGTTAGGACAGCGCTCCTACGAGCAGTACTTC,CASGLLLGQRSYEQYF